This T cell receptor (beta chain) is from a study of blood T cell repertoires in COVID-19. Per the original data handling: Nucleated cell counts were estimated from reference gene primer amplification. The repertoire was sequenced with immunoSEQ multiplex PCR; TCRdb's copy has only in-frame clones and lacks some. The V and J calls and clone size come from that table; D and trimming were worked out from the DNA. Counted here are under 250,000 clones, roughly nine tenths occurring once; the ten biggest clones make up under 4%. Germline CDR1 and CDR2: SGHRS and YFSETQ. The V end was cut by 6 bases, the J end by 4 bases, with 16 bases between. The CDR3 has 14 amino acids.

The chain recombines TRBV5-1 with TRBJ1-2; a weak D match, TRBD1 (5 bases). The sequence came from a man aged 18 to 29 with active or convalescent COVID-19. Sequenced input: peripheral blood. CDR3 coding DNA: TGCGCCAGCAAGGAGGGACCCGAGAGCTATGGCTACACCTTC. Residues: CASKEGPESYGYTF. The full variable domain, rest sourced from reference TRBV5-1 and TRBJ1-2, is KAGVTQTPRYLIKTRGQQVTLSCSPISGHRSVSWYQQTPGQGLQFLFEYFSETQRNKGNFPGRFSGRQFSNSRSEMNVSTLELGDSALYLCASKEGPESYGYTFGSGTRLTVV.